This T cell receptor (beta chain) was profiled in a study of blood T cell repertoires in COVID-19. Whole-study context: The United States, Italy and Spain supplied acute and convalescent COVID-19 samples. Sources were T cells, B-cell-depleted T cells, or PBMCs; the material itself was cDNA or gDNA.

Measured with immunoSEQ multiplex PCR; TCRdb has only the in-frame clones, and not every one. Of 90,000 to 120,000 clones in the sample, more than 90% were seen once. The CDR3 is 13 amino acids. Trimming removed 0 bases at V and 2 bases at J, with 5 bases between. The V gene's germline CDR1 is SGHNT and CDR2 YENEEA. This clone has a handful of counts. The chain has TRBV11-3 and TRBJ2-7; D remains ambiguous. The sequence was obtained from a man between 65 and 85 years old with acute or convalescent COVID-19. The sample consisted of peripheral blood. The CDR3 nucleotides are TGTGCCAGCAGCTTAGATTCTCCCTACGAGCAGTACTTC. Protein: CASSLDSPYEQYF.